Below are 27 T cell receptor beta chains sequenced from a single sample in a study of blood T cell repertoires in COVID-19. Profiling relied on immunoSEQ multiplex PCR, and the TCRdb table lists in-frame clones only, not all of them. Here the sample spans 250,000 or so clones, 87% being singletons. The source material was PBMCs or T cells enriched from blood (not recorded which). The receptors come from a man under 40 who had recovered from COVID-19.

CDR3 region: CASSQENLSKGQGNTGELFF. The CDR3 DNA reads as TGCGCCAGCAGCCAAGAGAACTTATCAAAGGGACAGGGAAACACCGGGGAGCTGTTTTTT. The rearrangement uses TRBV4-3 and TRBJ2-2; 9 nucleotides agree with TRBD1. With 0 bases clipped from V and 2 bases from J, the junction kept 13 bases outside the gene matches. The length of the CDR3 is 20 residues. Germline V CDR1 and CDR2: LGHNA, YSLEER.

This chain connects TRBV6-5 to TRBJ1-1; 8 bases fit TRBD1. Germline CDR1 MNHEY, CDR2 SVGAGI. The CDR3 is made up of 15 amino acids. The V and J ends lost 0 bases and 11 bases, in that order; junction bases with no gene match: 11. Here the CDR3 reads CASSYSYRQGMSAFF. CDR3 sequence (DNA): TGTGCCAGCAGTTACTCCTACCGACAGGGGATGTCTGCTTTCTTT.

The chain links TRBV28 to TRBJ2-5; 7 bases map to TRBD2. The germline gives CDR1 MDHEN, CDR2 SYDVKM. This CDR3 is built from 15 residues. V dropped 6 bases and J dropped 5; count of bases not matched to a gene: 12. The CDR3 region is CASSTTSRLRETQYF. As DNA, the CDR3 is TGTGCCAGCAGCACGACTAGCAGGCTGAGGGAGACCCAGTACTTC.

The chain employs TRBV19 and TRBJ1-1, with D perhaps TRBD1 (6 bases). Deletions cut 4 bases from V and 5 bases from J, with 14 bases between. CDR1 is LNHDA, CDR2 SQIVND, per germline (reference sequence). The CDR3 is made up of 14 amino acids. The CDR3 loop reads CASSTHRVGTEAFF. The CDR3 DNA reads TGTGCCAGTAGTACCCACAGGGTCGGAACTGAAGCTTTCTTT.

The J gene is TRBJ2-5, the V gene TRBV6-5; no clear D gene. This CDR3 region has 13 residues. V lost 7 bases and J 2 bases, leaving 11 bases between the germline ends. The germline V gene encodes CDR1 MNHEY and CDR2 SVGAGI. CDR3 DNA sequence: TGTGCCAGCATGATTCGCAGACAAGAGACCCAGTACTTC. It encodes CASMIRRQETQYF.

Here the CDR3 DNA reads TGTGCCAGCAGCCAAGGAACAGGGAACTACGAGCAGTACTTC. This encodes CASSQGTGNYEQYF. The chain joins TRBV3-1 (or the pseudogene TRBV3-2) to TRBJ2-7, with D perhaps TRBD1 (6 bases). Germline V CDR1 and CDR2: LGHDT, YNNKEL (reference sequence). The germline V and J ends were trimmed by 1 base and 3 bases, with 10 bases remaining between them. The CDR3 has 14 amino acids.

The chain employs TRBV29-1 and TRBJ1-5; TRBD1 matches at 9 bases. Germline loops: CDR1 SQVTM, CDR2 ANQGSEA. The CDR3 runs to 12 residues. V was pared by 7 bases and J by 4 bases, with 2 bases of the junction left unmatched. Here the CDR3 reads CSAGTGNQPQHF. The CDR3 DNA is TGCAGCGCCGGGACAGGGAATCAGCCCCAGCATTTT.

The genes are TRBV10-3 and TRBJ1-2; D is unclear. The germline gives CDR1 ENHRY, CDR2 SYGVKD. Trimming took off 5 bases at V and 2 bases at J, with 6 bases between the two ends. The CDR3 covers 12 residues. CDR3 coding DNA: TGTGCCATCAGTTCTGAGAACTATGGCTACACCTTC. Its translation is CAISSENYGYTF.

The chain joins TRBV7-2 to TRBJ2-1; possibly TRBD1 for D (5 bases). V gave up 8 bases and J gave up 4 bases, with 15 bases separating them. This CDR3 is built from 14 residues. CDR1 SGHTA and CDR2 FQGNSA come from the germline V gene. The CDR3, as DNA: TGTGCCAGCTTTCGCAGGGAAAAATACAATGAGCAGTTCTTC. This codes for CASFRREKYNEQFF.

This CDR3 is CATSRGSALAGNYNEQFF. In DNA, the CDR3 is TGTGCCACCAGCAGAGGGTCAGCGCTAGCGGGGAACTACAATGAGCAGTTCTTC. This chain uses TRBV15 with TRBJ2-1; the match to TRBD2 covers 9 bases. CDR3 length: 18 residues. The germline V gene encodes CDR1 LNHNV and CDR2 YYDKDF (reference sequence). J gave up 3 bases and V 1 base, and 10 bases lay outside the gene matches.

In this sample, this clone turned up a few times. The rearrangement joins TRBV5-6 to TRBJ2-3, with 10 positions matching TRBD2. J was trimmed by 4 bases and V by 2 bases; bases with no gene match: 13. The CDR3 extends over 18 amino acids. Per germline, CDR1 SGHDT and CDR2 YYEEEE. The CDR3 region is CASSFISRLAGASDTQYF. CDR3 nucleotides: TGTGCCAGCAGCTTTATCTCCCGGCTAGCGGGAGCGTCAGATACGCAGTATTTT.

The chain recombines TRBV19 with TRBJ1-2; 9 positions agree with TRBD1. Unmatched junction bases numbered 4, after V lost 9 bases and J lost 5 bases. There are 12 residues in the CDR3. Germline-derived CDR1 and CDR2 are LNHDA and SQIVND (reference sequence). The CDR3 region is CASMDRGYGYTF. CDR3 DNA: TGTGCCAGCATGGACAGGGGTTATGGCTACACCTTC.

V and J are TRBV5-6 and TRBJ1-1; 8 positions match TRBD1. The junction had 3 bases not matched to a gene; V was cut back by 2 bases and J by 0 bases. This CDR3 is built from 15 residues. Germline V lookup: CDR1 SGHDT, CDR2 YYEEEE. The CDR3 DNA follows: TGTGCCAGCAGCTTCAGGGGGCAGGTGAACACTGAAGCTTTCTTT. Translated: CASSFRGQVNTEAFF.

The chain uses TRBV3-1 (or the pseudogene TRBV3-2) and TRBJ2-2; TRBD2 agrees at 9 bases. Germline loops: CDR1 LGHDT, CDR2 YNNKEL (reference sequence). J was trimmed by 5 bases and V by 1 base; bases with no gene match: 8. This CDR3 is built from 17 residues. CDR3 DNA: TGTGCCAGCAGCCAAGGTCGGCTAGCGGGGATAACCGGGGAGCTGTTTTTT. Translating gives CASSQGRLAGITGELFF.

The chain combines TRBV30 with TRBJ2-5; TRBD1 is a possible D gene (6 bases). The CDR3 extends over 13 amino acids. Trimming cost V 5 bases and J 7 bases, with 17 bases left between them. Germline values: CDR1 GTSNPN, CDR2 SVGIG (reference sequence). CDR3 amino acids: CAWDAQGYATQYF. In DNA, the CDR3 is TGTGCCTGGGACGCCCAGGGGTACGCGACCCAGTACTTC.

This chain links TRBV9 with TRBJ1-4, with a possible D match to TRBD1 (5 bases). The CDR3 spans 15 residues. Trimming left V 0 bases short and J 7 bases short, with 13 bases between. CDR1 and CDR2 from the germline V gene are SGDLS and YYNGEE. CDR3 in DNA: TGTGCCAGCAGCGTAGGCTCCTTTCAGGGTGAAAAACTGTTTTTT. Amino acid sequence: CASSVGSFQGEKLFF.

This clone was found once. This chain joins TRBV7-8 and TRBJ2-5; TRBD1 matches 9 bases. Germline CDR1 SGHVS, CDR2 FQNEAQ. This CDR3 has 17 amino acids. V shed 1 base, J shed 6 bases, and the junction held 12 bases outside the gene matches. CDR3 sequence: CASSLDKYRDRDKTQYF. CDR3 coding DNA: TGTGCCAGCAGCTTAGACAAATACCGGGACAGGGACAAGACCCAGTACTTC. Combining the CDR3 with reference TRBV7-8 and TRBJ2-5 gives the whole variable domain GAGVSQSPRYKVAKRGQDVALRCDPISGHVSLFWYQQALGQGPEFLTYFQNEAQLDKSGLPSDRFFAERPEGSVSTLKIQRTQQEDSAVYLCASSLDKYRDRDKTQYFGPGTRLLVL.

The chain carries TRBV19 and TRBJ1-5; 9 nucleotides match TRBD1. V shed 9 bases, J shed 6 bases, and the junction held 6 bases outside the gene matches. This CDR3 is built from 13 residues. The germline CDR1 and CDR2 sequences are LNHDA and SQIVND (reference sequence). CDR3: CASTGGVGQPQHF. CDR3 DNA sequence: TGTGCCAGCACAGGGGGCGTAGGTCAGCCCCAGCATTTT.

CDR3 bases: TGTGCCAGCAGTTACTTGGGGAGTTGGACTGAAGCTTTCTTT. This sequence encodes CASSYLGSWTEAFF. The chain has TRBV6-5 and TRBJ1-1, with unresolved D. This CDR3 has 14 residues. The germline CDR1 and CDR2 sequences are MNHEY and SVGAGI. V dropped 1 base and J dropped 5 bases, with 11 bases sitting between them.

This clone is a singleton in its sample. This rearrangement joins TRBV10-3 to TRBJ1-4; D is unresolved. The CDR3 covers 13 residues. V shed 4 bases and J shed 8 bases, with 11 bases lying between them. The germline V gene encodes CDR1 ENHRY and CDR2 SYGVKD. CDR3 residues: CAISASGGEKLFF. CDR3 DNA sequence: TGTGCCATCAGTGCCTCGGGAGGGGAAAAACTGTTTTTT.

This clone appeared a single time. This sequence joins TRBV6-5 and TRBJ2-1, with 10 bases fitting TRBD2. Unmatched junction bases numbered 6, after V lost 5 bases and J lost 5 bases. CDR1 is MNHEY, CDR2 SVGAGI, per germline. The CDR3 runs to 15 residues. CDR3 loop: CASSTVAGGNNEQFF. The CDR3 nucleotides read TGTGCCAGCAGTACTGTAGCGGGGGGTAACAATGAGCAGTTCTTC.

The chain employs TRBV7-9 and TRBJ2-7, with no clear D. The CDR3 sequence is 15 residues long. Germline V gives CDR1 SEHNR, CDR2 FQNEAQ (reference sequence). V was clipped by 1 base and J by 0 bases, with 10 bases between them. The CDR3 DNA follows: TGTGCCAGCAGCTTAGGACTGTATAGCTCCTACGAGCAGTACTTC. It is translated as CASSLGLYSSYEQYF.

This clone was counted only a few times. The chain is built from TRBV4-2 and TRBJ2-2; 11 bases align to TRBD2. Germline values: CDR1 LGHNA, CDR2 YNFKEQ. After removal of 0 bases from V and 5 bases from J, the junction contained 5 bases not matched to a gene. This CDR3 comprises 17 residues. DNA of the CDR3: TGTGCCAGCAGCCAAGATAGGGCTAGCGGGAGGACCGGGGAGCTGTTTTTT. As protein: CASSQDRASGRTGELFF.

This chain links TRBV11-2 with TRBJ2-7; 12 bases map to TRBD1. J was trimmed by 6 bases and V by 5 bases; bases with no gene match: 5. In germline, CDR1 is SGHAT, CDR2 FQNNGV. CDR3 length equals 14 residues. CDR3 DNA sequence: TGTGCCAGCAGCACGGGACAGGGGGCGCCCGAGCAGTACTTC. It translates to CASSTGQGAPEQYF.

The CDR3 DNA reads TGCGCCAGCAGCTTTTGGACAGGGGTCTCCGATGAGCAGTTCTTC. This translates into CASSFWTGVSDEQFF. The chain uses TRBV5-1 and TRBJ2-1; 9 bases fit TRBD1. V lost 2 bases and J lost 8; bases outside the gene matches: 8. From germline, CDR1 is SGHRS and CDR2 YFSETQ. The length of the CDR3 is 15 residues. Combining the CDR3 with reference TRBV5-1 and TRBJ2-1 gives the whole variable domain KAGVTQTPRYLIKTRGQQVTLSCSPISGHRSVSWYQQTPGQGLQFLFEYFSETQRNKGNFPGRFSGRQFSNSRSEMNVSTLELGDSALYLCASSFWTGVSDEQFFGPGTRLTVL.

The sample holds a few counts of this clone. The chain links TRBV28 to TRBJ2-2, with TRBD1 matching over 7 bases. CDR1 and CDR2 (germline): MDHEN, SYDVKM. The CDR3 sequence is 18 residues long. The J segment lost 3 bases and the V segment lost 1 base, leaving 11 bases of the junction unmatched. For the CDR3, the DNA is TGTGCCAGCAGTTTATTGAGAGGGGGCTTAGTGGACACCGGGGAGCTGTTTTTT. Its protein is CASSLLRGGLVDTGELFF.

The chain links TRBV7-9 to TRBJ2-7, with D possibly being TRBD1 (6 bases). Trimming cost V 6 bases and J 1 base, with 13 bases left between them. Germline CDR1 reads SEHNR; CDR2 reads FQNEAQ (reference sequence). This CDR3 region has 14 residues. CDR3: CASRAQGTSYEQYF. The CDR3 DNA reads as TGTGCCAGCAGGGCCCAGGGGACATCCTACGAGCAGTACTTC.